Each of the 6 T cell receptor beta chains below was sequenced from the same sample in a study of OX40 agonist ivuxolimab in advanced cancers. Sequencing used immunoSEQ multiplex PCR; TCRdb keeps in-frame clones, though not all of them. The table has about 58,000 clones, 88% seen once; the top ten hold under 4%. The sequencing here drew on CD4+ or CD8+ T cells sorted from blood, taken in a trial of the OX40 agonist ivuxolimab. Receptor source: an adult with an advanced solid tumor such as melanoma, head and neck, liver or kidney cancer.

The rearrangement uses TRBV16 and TRBJ1-1; possible D gene TRBD1, 5 bases. The CDR3 runs to 15 residues. Germline V gives CDR1 KGHSY, CDR2 FQNENV. Trimming left V 1 base short and J 5 bases short, with 14 bases between. The CDR3 loop is CASSQFSGGGTEAFF. CDR3 sequence (DNA): TGTGCCAGCAGCCAATTCTCCGGCGGGGGGACTGAAGCTTTCTTT.

In this sample, this clone turned up a few times. The chain links TRBV30 to TRBJ1-1; D not certain. Trimming removed 1 base at V and 2 bases at J, with 8 bases between. Germline lookup yields CDR1 GTSNPN and CDR2 SVGIG (reference sequence). The CDR3 length is 13 residues. The CDR3 loop reads CAWSAMGNTEAFF. The CDR3 DNA sequence: TGTGCCTGGAGTGCTATGGGTAACACTGAAGCTTTCTTT.

V is TRBV5-5 and J is TRBJ2-3; D is undetermined. The CDR3 has 13 amino acids. Trimming removed 1 base at V and 6 bases at J, with 9 bases between. From germline, CDR1 is SGHKS and CDR2 YYEKEE (reference sequence). The CDR3 sequence is CASSLIGLDTQYF. CDR3 nucleotide sequence: TGTGCCAGCAGCTTGATCGGCCTGGATACGCAGTATTTT.

The chain employs TRBV5-1 and TRBJ2-5; the match to TRBD2 covers 11 bases. J lost 4 bases, V lost 2 bases, and 10 bases had no gene match. The CDR3 covers 17 residues. Germline V gene lookup returns CDR1 SGHRS and CDR2 YFSETQ. The CDR3 coding sequence is TGCGCCAGCAGCTTACTTACTAGCGGGAGTGTGCGAGAGACCCAGTACTTC. Amino acid sequence: CASSLLTSGSVRETQYF.

This clone has more than one count but fewer than ten. This chain's CDR3 is CASSPDRIQAFF. The CDR3 nucleotides are TGTGCCAGCAGCCCTGACAGGATCCAAGCTTTCTTT. The chain links TRBV7-2 to TRBJ1-1; TRBD1 is a possible D gene (6 bases). The CDR3 is 12 amino acids. Trimming left V 5 bases short and J 9 bases short, with 13 bases between. Germline assignment: CDR1 SGHTA and CDR2 FQGNSA. The whole variable domain, filled in from reference TRBV7-2 and TRBJ1-1, reads GAGVSQSPSNKVTEKGKDVELRCDPISGHTALYWYRQSLGQGLEFLIYFQGNSAPDKSGLPSDRFSAERTGGSVSTLTIQRTQQEDSAVYLCASSPDRIQAFFGQGTRLTVV.

This chain links TRBV5-1 with TRBJ2-3; 7 nucleotides agree with TRBD1. V shed 0 bases and J 1 base; nucleotides not matched to a gene: 2. Germline CDR1 reads SGHRS; CDR2 reads YFSETQ. CDR3 length: 15 amino acids. The CDR3 sequence: CASSLATGGTDTQYF. CDR3 sequence (DNA): TGCGCCAGCAGCTTGGCAACAGGGGGCACAGATACGCAGTATTTT.